The 29 T cell receptor beta chains below come from one sample, sequenced in a study of spatial heterogeneity in lung cancer. Time point meaning: sample taken at primary tumor resection. One entry per CDR3 protein, called by TCRdb with MiXCR from the 5' RACE reads. Of some 25,000 distinct CDR3 sequences in the sample, about 7.6% were seen once. No antigen has been assigned to these receptors. Study results and caveats: How many expanded intratumoral alpha and beta TCRs were present tracked the tumor mutation count, which was a count of nonsynonymous mutations.

Here the sequenced sample was lung tumor tissue, taken at surgery. Receptors were obtained from a male donor with early-stage non-small cell lung cancer.

This clonotype was found a few times. This sequence joins TRBV9 and TRBJ1-5; weak D call: TRBD1 (5 bases). CDR3 length: 14 amino acids. Trimming took 4 bases from V and 9 from J, leaving 17 bases between them. Germline-derived CDR1 and CDR2 are SGDLS and YYNGEE. As DNA, the CDR3 is TGTGCCAGCAGCCCTGGGACCTCCCGGGGGCCCCAGCATTTT. It encodes CASSPGTSRGPQHF.

The chain couples TRBV6-1 to TRBJ2-7, with 7 bases lining up with TRBD2. This CDR3 has 15 amino acids. CDR1 and CDR2 (germline): MNHNS, SASEGT. V lost 10 bases to trimming and J lost 3 bases; unmatched junction nucleotides: 15. The CDR3 nucleotides read TGTGCCACCACCGAATGGGGGGGAGGATTCTACGAGCAGTACTTC. Translating gives CATTEWGGGFYEQYF.

This clonotype has a count of ten or more. V and J are TRBV3-1 and TRBJ2-1; D remains unclear. Looked up from germline, CDR1 is LGHDT and CDR2 is YNNKEL (reference sequence). V lost 3 bases, J lost 0 bases, and 6 bases lay in between. This CDR3 has 14 amino acids. The CDR3 DNA reads as TGTGCCAGCAGCCACACGGGCTCCTACAATGAGCAGTTCTTC. Translated: CASSHTGSYNEQFF.

This clonotype was detected a few times. The genes are TRBV5-1 and TRBJ2-5, with TRBD1 as a possible D gene (6 bases). Germline V gives CDR1 SGHRS, CDR2 YFSETQ. Trimming pared 3 bases from V and 3 bases from J, leaving 15 bases between. The CDR3 is 15 residues long. CDR3 sequence reads: CASSSGHTGKETQYF. The CDR3 DNA is TGCGCCAGCAGCTCGGGACACACTGGAAAAGAGACCCAGTACTTC.

This clonotype was observed at least ten times. The rearrangement links TRBV12-3 or TRBV12-4 to TRBJ1-5; TRBD1 matches 7 bases. With 6 bases clipped from V and 4 bases from J, the junction kept 6 bases outside the gene matches. The CDR3 is 14 amino acids. In nucleotides, the CDR3 is TGTGCCAGCAGGCCGACAGGGAATAATCAGCCCCAGCATTTT. Its translation: CASRPTGNNQPQHF.

V usage is TRBV20-1 and J usage is TRBJ2-7; 9 nucleotides align to TRBD1. V dropped 4 bases and J dropped 4; count of bases not matched to a gene: 5. Germline V gives CDR1 DFQATT, CDR2 SNEGSKA (reference sequence). The CDR3 runs 13 residues. CDR3 residues: CSATTGGAYEQYF. The CDR3, as DNA: TGCAGTGCTACCACAGGGGGCGCGTACGAGCAGTACTTC.

This rearrangement joins TRBV20-1 to TRBJ1-6; D is undetermined. This CDR3 is built from 14 residues. Trimming took 5 bases from V and 10 from J, leaving 18 bases between them. From germline, CDR1 is DFQATT and CDR2 SNEGSKA (reference sequence). This CDR3 is CSAPRRVGDSPLHF. The CDR3 bases are TGCAGTGCTCCAAGGAGGGTTGGAGACTCACCCCTCCACTTT.

In its sample, this clonotype was seen many times. The rearrangement links TRBV4-3 to TRBJ2-3; no clear D. Germline lookup yields CDR1 LGHNA and CDR2 YSLEER. CDR3 length: 13 amino acids. Trimming pared 3 bases from V and 5 bases from J, leaving 9 bases between. The CDR3 DNA reads as TGCGCCAGCAGCCAGCGAACAAAAGATACGCAGTATTTT. Its protein is CASSQRTKDTQYF.

The table lists this clonotype with many counts. The chain carries TRBV29-1 and TRBJ1-4, with TRBD1 matching 7 bases. The germline CDR1 and CDR2 sequences are SQVTM and ANQGSEA. Germline trimming cut 0 bases from V and 6 bases from J; bases unmatched to any gene: 4. The CDR3 length is 14 residues. The CDR3 is CSVEEGGGDEKLFF. CDR3 nucleotide sequence: TGCAGCGTTGAAGAGGGAGGGGGCGATGAAAAACTGTTTTTT.

Only a few counts were recorded for this clonotype. The chain carries TRBV4-3 and TRBJ2-2; 9 positions agree with TRBD1. Losses at the gene ends were 0 bases for V and 3 bases for J; bases not matched to a gene: 5. This CDR3 spans 17 amino acids. The germline CDR1 and CDR2 sequences are LGHNA and YSLEER. CDR3 residues: CASSQDRGTGHTGELFF. CDR3 sequence (DNA): TGCGCCAGCAGCCAAGATCGCGGGACAGGGCACACCGGGGAGCTGTTTTTT.

In its sample, this clonotype was seen a few times. V and J are TRBV7-8 and TRBJ2-1; 9 bases match TRBD2. Germline CDR1 is SGHVS and CDR2 is FQNEAQ. The V segment lost 5 bases and the J segment 4 bases; nucleotides outside the gene matches: 9. CDR3 size: 16 residues. CDR3 sequence: CASSDPTSGFYNEQFF. The CDR3 bases are TGTGCCAGCAGCGATCCGACTAGCGGTTTTTACAATGAGCAGTTCTTC.

Ten or more counts support this clonotype. This sequence joins TRBV7-2 and TRBJ2-2; 12 bases line up with TRBD2. V lost 5 bases and J lost 7; bases outside the gene matches: 8. Looked up from germline, CDR1 is SGHTA and CDR2 is FQGNSA. CDR3 length: 16 amino acids. CDR3 DNA: TGTGCCAGCAGCCTCGGACTAGCGGGGAGTATCGGGGAGCTGTTTTTT. It translates to CASSLGLAGSIGELFF.

This clonotype was observed many times. The chain carries TRBV5-5 and TRBJ1-5; D not certain. Trimming left V 4 bases short and J 6 bases short, with 17 bases between. The CDR3 runs 15 residues. Germline loops: CDR1 SGHKS, CDR2 YYEKEE (reference sequence). The CDR3 nucleotides read TGTGCCAGCAGCCGAAGACCCTTCGAGGGTCAGCCCCAGCATTTT. This translates into CASSRRPFEGQPQHF. Full variable domain (outside the CDR3, taken from reference TRBV5-5 and TRBJ1-5): DAGVTQSPTHLIKTRGQQVTLRCSPISGHKSVSWYQQVLGQGPQFIFQYYEKEERGRGNFPDRFSARQFPNYSSELNVNALLLGDSALYLCASSRRPFEGQPQHFGDGTRLSIL.

This clonotype appeared many times. The V and J genes are TRBV5-1 and TRBJ2-5; D could derive from TRBD1 or TRBD2 (5 bases each). The V end was cut by 0 bases, the J end by 3 bases, with 6 bases between. CDR3 length: 13 residues. CDR1 and CDR2 from the germline V gene are SGHRS and YFSETQ. The CDR3 here is CASSLGGEETQYF. CDR3 nucleotide sequence: TGCGCCAGCAGCTTGGGAGGGGAAGAGACCCAGTACTTC.

The chain uses TRBV7-2 and TRBJ1-3, with no clear D. There are 16 residues in the CDR3. Germline loops: CDR1 SGHTA, CDR2 FQGNSA. V shed 5 bases and J shed 0 bases, with 14 bases lying between them. The DNA for the CDR3 is TGTGCCAGCAGCCATTCGCCGGCTTCCTCTGGAAACACCATATATTTT. Residues: CASSHSPASSGNTIYF.

Only a few counts were recorded for this clonotype. The chain is built from TRBV14 and TRBJ2-3; no definite D call. This CDR3 has 16 residues. Trimming removed 3 bases at V and 1 base at J, with 14 bases between. Germline V gene data show CDR1 as SGHDN and CDR2 as FVKESK. The CDR3 DNA sequence: TGTGCCAGCAGCCACCAGATTCATCTTGGCACAGATACGCAGTATTTT. Translating gives CASSHQIHLGTDTQYF.

In its sample, this clonotype was seen many times. This sequence joins TRBV27 and TRBJ2-4; D not certain. Germline V gene data show CDR1 as MNHEY and CDR2 as SMNVEV (reference sequence). The CDR3 consists of 14 residues. Trimming cost V 5 bases and J 8 bases, with 16 bases left between them. The CDR3 DNA reads TGTGCCAGCAGTCCTGGGTTACTACGCGACATTCAGTACTTC. This encodes CASSPGLLRDIQYF.

The V call is TRBV7-2, the J call TRBJ2-5; a weak D match, TRBD2 (5 bases). CDR1 SGHTA and CDR2 FQGNSA come from the germline V gene. The CDR3 is 13 amino acids. The V end lost 5 bases, the J end lost 1 base, and 8 bases lay between the germline ends. The CDR3 protein is CASSPSGQETQYF. The CDR3 DNA reads as TGTGCCAGCAGCCCGAGCGGCCAAGAGACCCAGTACTTC.

There are many counts of this clonotype. V and J are TRBV4-3 and TRBJ1-6; perhaps TRBD1 as D (5 bases). Trimming took 0 bases from V and 12 from J, leaving 18 bases between them. The length of the CDR3 is 16 residues. From germline, CDR1 is LGHNA and CDR2 YSLEER. In DNA form, the CDR3 reads TGCGCCAGCAGCCAAGACCCCGTGAGGACATCGGTACCCCTCCACTTT. Translation: CASSQDPVRTSVPLHF.

This clonotype showed up just a few times. V usage is TRBV5-1 and J usage is TRBJ1-4; D possibly corresponds to TRBD1 (5 bases). CDR1 and CDR2 from the germline V gene are SGHRS and YFSETQ. V gave up 0 bases and J gave up 6 bases, with 12 bases separating them. This CDR3 spans 15 amino acids. CDR3 region: CASSLAGTRDEKLFF. The CDR3 DNA follows: TGCGCCAGCAGCTTGGCCGGGACTCGTGATGAAAAACTGTTTTTT.

This clonotype appeared many times. This sequence joins TRBV7-2 and TRBJ2-2; D gene uncertain. CDR1 is SGHTA and CDR2 is FQGNSA in the germline V gene. The CDR3 has 15 residues. Trimming removed 1 base at V and 2 bases at J, with 8 bases between. The CDR3 DNA reads TGTGCCAGCAGCTTAGACGGAAGAAACACCGGGGAGCTGTTTTTT. This encodes CASSLDGRNTGELFF.

This clonotype was counted between two and nine times. This sequence joins TRBV5-1 and TRBJ1-2; possible D gene TRBD1, 6 bases. The V gene lost 0 bases and the J gene lost 0 bases, with 15 bases spanning the gap. The CDR3 contains 17 residues. Looked up from germline, CDR1 is SGHRS and CDR2 is YFSETQ. CDR3 sequence: CASSLAQGPNPNYGYTF. The CDR3 DNA reads TGCGCCAGCAGCTTGGCACAGGGCCCCAACCCTAACTATGGCTACACCTTC.

This chain links TRBV5-5 with TRBJ2-5; 10 bases line up with TRBD1. V gave up 5 bases and J gave up 5 bases; unmatched junction bases: 12. Germline loops: CDR1 SGHKS, CDR2 YYEKEE (reference sequence). There are 16 residues in the CDR3. The CDR3 loop is CASRSGTGVVWETQYF. Here the CDR3 DNA reads TGTGCCAGCAGATCCGGGACAGGGGTCGTTTGGGAGACCCAGTACTTC.

V is TRBV29-1 and J is TRBJ1-1, with D perhaps matching TRBD1 (6 bases). V was pared by 6 bases and J by 5 bases, with 13 bases between. CDR1 and CDR2 (germline): SQVTM, ANQGSEA. The CDR3 is 12 residues long. CDR3: CSVTGRKTEAFF. In nucleotides, the CDR3 is TGCAGCGTAACAGGGCGTAAGACTGAAGCTTTCTTT.

Many counts were recorded for this clonotype. The chain has TRBV7-2 and TRBJ2-2, with unresolved D. V was trimmed by 4 bases and J by 1 base, leaving 7 bases between them. CDR1 is SGHTA and CDR2 is FQGNSA in the germline V gene. This CDR3 spans 14 amino acids. The DNA for the CDR3 is TGTGCCAGCAGCTCGGACGGGAACACCGGGGAGCTGTTTTTT. It specifies CASSSDGNTGELFF. The full variable domain, rest sourced from reference TRBV7-2 and TRBJ2-2, is GAGVSQSPSNKVTEKGKDVELRCDPISGHTALYWYRQSLGQGLEFLIYFQGNSAPDKSGLPSDRFSAERTGGSVSTLTIQRTQQEDSAVYLCASSSDGNTGELFFGEGSRLTVL.

The chain links TRBV10-3 to TRBJ2-3, with D possibly being TRBD1 or TRBD2 (6 bases each). The CDR3 covers 14 residues. Germline lookup yields CDR1 ENHRY and CDR2 SYGVKD. Trimming left V 3 bases short and J 3 bases short, with 10 bases between. CDR3 protein: CAISDSGATDTQYF. The CDR3 DNA is TGTGCCATCAGTGATTCGGGGGCGACAGATACGCAGTATTTT.

This clonotype was found many times. This rearrangement joins TRBV4-1 to TRBJ1-2, with D uncertain. Looked up from germline, CDR1 is MGHRA and CDR2 is YSYEKL. The CDR3 length is 13 residues. V was trimmed by 0 bases and J by 8 bases, leaving 10 bases between them. For the CDR3, the DNA is TGCGCCAGCAGCCAAGATCCTGAAAGGGGCTACACCTTC. Amino acid sequence: CASSQDPERGYTF.

This clonotype was found many times. The gene calls are TRBV10-1 and TRBJ2-5, with D possibly being TRBD2 (6 bases). The CDR3 has 15 residues. CDR1 WNHNN and CDR2 SYGVQD come from the germline V gene (reference sequence). V lost 3 bases and J 1 base, leaving 12 bases between the germline ends. CDR3: CASSDPSGSQETQYF. The CDR3 bases are TGCGCCAGCAGTGACCCGAGCGGGTCCCAAGAGACCCAGTACTTC.

Many counts were recorded for this clonotype. The V gene is TRBV7-2, the J gene TRBJ1-6; D is uncertain. Trimming left V 4 bases short and J 8 bases short, with 9 bases between. Germline V gene lookup returns CDR1 SGHTA and CDR2 FQGNSA. CDR3 size: 13 residues. CDR3 in amino acids: CASSSARDSPLHF. The CDR3 DNA sequence: TGTGCCAGCAGCTCCGCTCGGGATTCACCCCTCCACTTT. Full variable domain (missing parts from reference TRBV7-2 and TRBJ1-6): GAGVSQSPSNKVTEKGKDVELRCDPISGHTALYWYRQSLGQGLEFLIYFQGNSAPDKSGLPSDRFSAERTGGSVSTLTIQRTQQEDSAVYLCASSSARDSPLHFGNGTRLTVT.